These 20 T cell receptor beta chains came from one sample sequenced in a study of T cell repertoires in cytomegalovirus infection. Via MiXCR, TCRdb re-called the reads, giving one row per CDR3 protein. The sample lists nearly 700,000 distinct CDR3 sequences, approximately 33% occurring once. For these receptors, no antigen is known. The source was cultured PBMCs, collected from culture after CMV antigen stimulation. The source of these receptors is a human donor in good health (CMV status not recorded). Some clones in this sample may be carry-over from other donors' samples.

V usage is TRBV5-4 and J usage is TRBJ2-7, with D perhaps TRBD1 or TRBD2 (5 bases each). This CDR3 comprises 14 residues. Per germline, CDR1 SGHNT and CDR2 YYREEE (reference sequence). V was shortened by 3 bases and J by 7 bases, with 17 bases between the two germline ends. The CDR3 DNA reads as TGTGCCAGCAGCTATAGCGTTACCTGGGGGGAGCAGTACTTC. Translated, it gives CASSYSVTWGEQYF.

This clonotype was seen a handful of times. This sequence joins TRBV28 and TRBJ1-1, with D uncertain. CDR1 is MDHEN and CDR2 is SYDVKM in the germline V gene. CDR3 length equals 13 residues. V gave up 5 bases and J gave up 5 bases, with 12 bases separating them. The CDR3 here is CASSIDLGTEAFF. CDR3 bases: TGTGCCAGCAGTATTGACCTGGGGACTGAAGCTTTCTTT. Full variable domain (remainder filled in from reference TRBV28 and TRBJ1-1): DVKVTQSSRYLVKRTGEKVFLECVQDMDHENMFWYRQDPGLGLRLIYFSYDVKMKEKGDIPEGYSVSREKKERFSLILESASTNQTSMYLCASSIDLGTEAFFGQGTRLTVV.

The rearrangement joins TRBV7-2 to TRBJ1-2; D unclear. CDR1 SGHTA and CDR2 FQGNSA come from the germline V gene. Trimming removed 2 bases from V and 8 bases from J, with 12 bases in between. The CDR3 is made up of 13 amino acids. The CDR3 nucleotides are TGTGCCAGCAGCTTAAGAGGGTCGTCCGGCTACACCTTC. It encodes CASSLRGSSGYTF.

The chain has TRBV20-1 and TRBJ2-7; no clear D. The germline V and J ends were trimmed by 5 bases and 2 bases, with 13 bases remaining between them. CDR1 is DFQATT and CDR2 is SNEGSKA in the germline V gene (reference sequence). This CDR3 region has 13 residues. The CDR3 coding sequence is TGCAGTGCTGGGCAGACTTCTACCTACGAGCAGTACTTC. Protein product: CSAGQTSTYEQYF.

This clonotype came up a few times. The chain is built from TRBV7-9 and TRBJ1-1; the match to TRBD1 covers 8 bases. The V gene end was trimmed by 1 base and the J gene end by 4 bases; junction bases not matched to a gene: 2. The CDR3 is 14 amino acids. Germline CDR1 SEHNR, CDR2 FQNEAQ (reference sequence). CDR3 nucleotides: TGTGCCAGCAGCTTAGGGACAGGGACCACTGAAGCTTTCTTT. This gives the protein CASSLGTGTTEAFF.

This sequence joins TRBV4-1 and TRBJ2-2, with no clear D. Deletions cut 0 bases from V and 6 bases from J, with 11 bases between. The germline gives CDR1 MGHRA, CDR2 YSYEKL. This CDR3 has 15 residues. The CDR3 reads CASSQDASEAGELFF. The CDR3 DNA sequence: TGCGCCAGCAGCCAAGATGCGAGTGAGGCCGGGGAGCTGTTTTTT.

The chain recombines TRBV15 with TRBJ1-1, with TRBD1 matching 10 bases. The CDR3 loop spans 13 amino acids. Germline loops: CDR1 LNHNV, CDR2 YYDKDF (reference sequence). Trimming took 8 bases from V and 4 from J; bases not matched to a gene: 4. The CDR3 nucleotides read TGTGCCACCGGACGGACAGGGGGCACTGAAGCTTTCTTT. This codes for CATGRTGGTEAFF.

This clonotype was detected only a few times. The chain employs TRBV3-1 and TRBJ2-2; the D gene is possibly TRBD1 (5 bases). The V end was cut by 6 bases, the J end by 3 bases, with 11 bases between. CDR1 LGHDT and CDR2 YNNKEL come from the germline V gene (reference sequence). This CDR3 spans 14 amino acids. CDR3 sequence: CASSGDSHTGELFF. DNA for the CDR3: TGTGCCAGCAGTGGCGACAGCCACACCGGGGAGCTGTTTTTT.

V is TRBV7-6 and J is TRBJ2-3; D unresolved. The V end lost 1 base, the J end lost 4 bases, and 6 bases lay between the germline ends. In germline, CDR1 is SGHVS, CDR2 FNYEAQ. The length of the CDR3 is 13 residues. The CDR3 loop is CASSLDRPDTQYF. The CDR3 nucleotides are TGTGCCAGCAGCTTAGATCGGCCAGATACGCAGTATTTT.

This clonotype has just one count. This CDR3 is CASSFTSITDTQYF. The CDR3, as DNA: TGTGCCAGCAGCTTTACGTCAATCACAGATACGCAGTATTTT. The chain has TRBV5-6 and TRBJ2-3, with D unclear. Trimming cost V 2 bases and J 2 bases, with 9 bases left between them. Germline CDR1 SGHDT, CDR2 YYEEEE. There are 14 residues in the CDR3.

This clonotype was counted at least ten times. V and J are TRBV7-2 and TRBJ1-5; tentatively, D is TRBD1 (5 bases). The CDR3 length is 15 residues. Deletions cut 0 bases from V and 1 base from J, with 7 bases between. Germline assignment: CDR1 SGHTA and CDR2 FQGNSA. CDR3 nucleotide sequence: TGTGCCAGCAGCTTAGCGGGGGGGAGCAATCAGCCCCAGCATTTT. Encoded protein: CASSLAGGSNQPQHF.

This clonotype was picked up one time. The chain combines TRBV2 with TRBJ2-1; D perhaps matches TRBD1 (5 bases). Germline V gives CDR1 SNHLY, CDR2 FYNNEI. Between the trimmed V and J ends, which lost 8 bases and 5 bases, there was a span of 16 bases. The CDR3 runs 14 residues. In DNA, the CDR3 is TGTGCCAGCGGATCCGGACAACCCAACAATGAGCAGTTCTTC. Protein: CASGSGQPNNEQFF.

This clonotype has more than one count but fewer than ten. The DNA of the CDR3 is TGCAGTGCTAGAGAGGGGGATCAGCCCCAGCATTTT. Its translation is CSAREGDQPQHF. The V and J genes are TRBV20-1 and TRBJ1-5; D is possibly TRBD1 (5 bases). The V and J ends lost 0 bases and 5 bases respectively, with 5 bases between them. The germline V gene encodes CDR1 DFQATT and CDR2 SNEGSKA (reference sequence). The CDR3 loop spans 12 amino acids.

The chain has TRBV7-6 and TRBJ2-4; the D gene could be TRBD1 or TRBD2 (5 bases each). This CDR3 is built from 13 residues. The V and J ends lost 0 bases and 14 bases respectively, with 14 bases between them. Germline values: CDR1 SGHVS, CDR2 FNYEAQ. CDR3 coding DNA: TGTGCCAGCAGCTTAGCCGGGGTAGGGACGGAGTACTTC. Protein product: CASSLAGVGTEYF.

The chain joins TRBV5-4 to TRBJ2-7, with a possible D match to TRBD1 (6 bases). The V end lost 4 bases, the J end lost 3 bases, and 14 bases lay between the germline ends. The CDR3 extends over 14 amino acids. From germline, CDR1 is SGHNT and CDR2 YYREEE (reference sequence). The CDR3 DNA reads TGTGCCAGCAGCACATCGACAGGCGACTACGAGCAGTACTTC. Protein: CASSTSTGDYEQYF.

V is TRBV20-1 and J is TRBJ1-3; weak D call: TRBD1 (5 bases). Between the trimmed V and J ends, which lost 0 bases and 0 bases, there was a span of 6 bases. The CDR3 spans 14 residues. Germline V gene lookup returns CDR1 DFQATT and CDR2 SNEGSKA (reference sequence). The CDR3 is CSAREGGSGNTIYF. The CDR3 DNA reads TGCAGTGCTAGAGAGGGGGGCTCTGGAAACACCATATATTTT.

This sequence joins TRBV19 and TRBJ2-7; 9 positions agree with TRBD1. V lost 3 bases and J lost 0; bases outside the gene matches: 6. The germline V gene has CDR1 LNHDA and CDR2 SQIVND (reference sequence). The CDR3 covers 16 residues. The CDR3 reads CASSISGQGFSYEQYF. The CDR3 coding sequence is TGTGCCAGTAGTATCTCGGGACAGGGCTTCTCCTACGAGCAGTACTTC.

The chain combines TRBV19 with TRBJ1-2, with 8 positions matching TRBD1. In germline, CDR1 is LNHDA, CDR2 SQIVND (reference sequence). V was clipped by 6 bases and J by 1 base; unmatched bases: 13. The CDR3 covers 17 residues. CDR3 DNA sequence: TGTGCCAGTAGGGAGGGACAGGAAAATTCTGATAACTATGGCTACACCTTC. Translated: CASREGQENSDNYGYTF. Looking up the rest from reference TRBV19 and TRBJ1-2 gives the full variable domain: DGGITQSPKYLFRKEGQNVTLSCEQNLNHDAMYWYRQDPGQGLRLIYYSQIVNDFQKGDIAEGYSVSREKKESFPLTVTSAQKNPTAFYLCASREGQENSDNYGYTFGSGTRLTVV.

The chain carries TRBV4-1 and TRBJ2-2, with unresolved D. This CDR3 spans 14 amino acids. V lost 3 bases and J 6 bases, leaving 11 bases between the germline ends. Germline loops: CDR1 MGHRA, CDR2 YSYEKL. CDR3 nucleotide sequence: TGCGCCAGCAGCCAGGAGAGCGCTCCCGGGGAGCTGTTTTTT. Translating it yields CASSQESAPGELFF.

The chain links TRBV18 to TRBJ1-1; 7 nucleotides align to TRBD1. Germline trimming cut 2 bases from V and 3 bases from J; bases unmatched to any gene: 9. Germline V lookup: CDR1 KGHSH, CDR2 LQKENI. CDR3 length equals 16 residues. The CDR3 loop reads CASSPGTAERDTEAFF. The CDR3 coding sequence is TGTGCCAGCTCACCAGGGACAGCCGAGCGTGACACTGAAGCTTTCTTT. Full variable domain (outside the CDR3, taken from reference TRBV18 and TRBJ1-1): NAGVMQNPRHLVRRRGQEARLRCSPMKGHSHVYWYRQLPEEGLKFMVYLQKENIIDESGMPKERFSAEFPKEGPSILRIQQVVRGDSAAYFCASSPGTAERDTEAFFGQGTRLTVV.